This is a list of T cell receptor beta chains from one sample in a study of T-cell reconstitution after alpha-beta-depleted transplantation in children. MiXCR was run by TCRdb on the PCR reads, yielding one entry per CDR3 protein. This table holds around 380,000 distinct CDR3 sequences, under 13% found once. The starting material was PBMCs from the stem cell graft donor, obtained from the stem cell graft. Receptor source: a human donor who donated a stem cell graft to a child with acute myeloid leukemia. CDR3s include the opening cysteine and the closing phenylalanine or tryptophan. The D gene is left open where the match is weak. Clone size is stated in some rows and not others, as once, few, many or a class when expanded.

CDR3nt: TGTGCCAGCAGCCCGAGCATGGACAGTTGGGGTGAGCAGTTCTTC; CDR3aa: CASSPSMDSWGEQFF; d_gene: .; abundance: few; v_gene: TRBV3-1; j_gene: TRBJ2-1
CDR3nt: TGCAGCGTCTACAGGGGGGGGCGGACTGAAGCTTTCTTT; CDR3aa: CSVYRGGRTEAFF; d_gene: TRBD1; abundance: few; v_gene: TRBV29-1; j_gene: TRBJ1-1
CDR3nt: TGCAGCGTTGAAGGTAACAGGGGATATTCCTACAATGAGCAGTTCTTC; CDR3aa: CSVEGNRGYSYNEQFF; d_gene: TRBD1; abundance: few; v_gene: TRBV29-1; j_gene: TRBJ2-1
CDR3nt: TGTGCCAGCAGCCCCAGCCTCCACAATGAGCAGTTCTTC; CDR3aa: CASSPSLHNEQFF; d_gene: .; abundance: many; v_gene: TRBV11-2; j_gene: TRBJ2-1
CDR3nt: TGTGCCAGCAGCCTTATTCGCCCCGGGACCACAACTAATGAAAAACTGTTTTTT; CDR3aa: CASSLIRPGTTTNEKLFF; d_gene: .; abundance: .; v_gene: TRBV12-3/TRBV12-4; j_gene: TRBJ1-4
CDR3nt: TGTGCCAGCACCCGGGACGGATCGAACACTGAAGCTTTCTTT; CDR3aa: CASTRDGSNTEAFF; d_gene: .; abundance: many; v_gene: TRBV12-3/TRBV12-4; j_gene: TRBJ1-1
CDR3nt: TGTGCCAGCGACTCCATCAACTCCGCAGATACGCAGTATTTT; CDR3aa: CASDSINSADTQYF; d_gene: .; abundance: few; v_gene: TRBV6-1; j_gene: TRBJ2-3
CDR3nt: TGTGCCAGCAGTGAACCCCTATGGACAGGGGCCTCGACCGACGAGCAGTACTTC; CDR3aa: CASSEPLWTGASTDEQYF; d_gene: TRBD1; abundance: few; v_gene: TRBV6-1; j_gene: TRBJ2-7
CDR3nt: TGTGCCAGCAGCCAGGGACTAGCGGGGGACCAAGGAGAGACCCAGTACTTC; CDR3aa: CASSQGLAGDQGETQYF; d_gene: TRBD2; abundance: few; v_gene: TRBV7-3; j_gene: TRBJ2-5
CDR3nt: TGTGCCAGCAGTTCTAGCGGGAGTGTTACCGGGGAGCTGTTTTTT; CDR3aa: CASSSSGSVTGELFF; d_gene: TRBD2; abundance: .; v_gene: TRBV6-5; j_gene: TRBJ2-2
CDR3nt: TGTGCCAGTAGTATGGGGAGACGACAAGAGACCCAGTACTTC; CDR3aa: CASSMGRRQETQYF; d_gene: .; abundance: few; v_gene: TRBV19; j_gene: TRBJ2-5
CDR3nt: TGTGCCAGCAGCTTAACGGCGGGCATGAACACTGAAGCTTTCTTT; CDR3aa: CASSLTAGMNTEAFF; d_gene: .; abundance: many; v_gene: TRBV7-3; j_gene: TRBJ1-1
CDR3nt: TGTGCCATCAGTGTTCGGGGGAATCAAGAGACCCAGTACTTC; CDR3aa: CAISVRGNQETQYF; d_gene: .; abundance: few; v_gene: TRBV10-3; j_gene: TRBJ2-5
CDR3nt: TGTGCCAGCAGCTTCGGCGCGGCAGCCTATCTCTATGGCTACACCTTC; CDR3aa: CASSFGAAAYLYGYTF; d_gene: .; abundance: .; v_gene: TRBV5-5; j_gene: TRBJ1-2
CDR3nt: TGCAGCGTTGAAGTAGGAGGCGGCCTGCGTGGTGGGGCCAACGTCCTGACTTTC; CDR3aa: CSVEVGGGLRGGANVLTF; d_gene: .; abundance: .; v_gene: TRBV29-1; j_gene: TRBJ2-6
CDR3nt: TGCAGTGCTAGAATCCCGGGGGGGGTTGCTGAGCAGTTCTTC; CDR3aa: CSARIPGGVAEQFF; d_gene: TRBD2; abundance: few; v_gene: TRBV20-1; j_gene: TRBJ2-1
CDR3nt: TGCGCCAGCAGCTTGGTATCCGGAGACACTGAAGCTTTCTTT; CDR3aa: CASSLVSGDTEAFF; d_gene: .; abundance: few; v_gene: TRBV5-1; j_gene: TRBJ1-1
CDR3nt: TGTGCCAGCAGGACAACAGGGGGCATTACGCAGTATTTT; CDR3aa: CASRTTGGITQYF; d_gene: TRBD1; abundance: .; v_gene: TRBV12-3/TRBV12-4; j_gene: TRBJ2-3
CDR3nt: TGTGCCAGCAGTCCGACAACTGGGGCCAACGTCCTGACTTTC; CDR3aa: CASSPTTGANVLTF; d_gene: .; abundance: few; v_gene: TRBV12-3/TRBV12-4; j_gene: TRBJ2-6
CDR3nt: TGCGCCAGCAGCCAAGAAACCGGGACGCGTCTCTATGGCTACACCTTC; CDR3aa: CASSQETGTRLYGYTF; d_gene: .; abundance: .; v_gene: TRBV4-3; j_gene: TRBJ1-2
CDR3nt: TGCGCCAGCAGCTTCACTAGCGGGAGGAATGAGCAGTTCTTC; CDR3aa: CASSFTSGRNEQFF; d_gene: TRBD2; abundance: few; v_gene: TRBV5-1; j_gene: TRBJ2-1
CDR3nt: TGTGCCAGCAGCAACCCGACTAGCGGGTCCTACAATGAGCAGTTCTTC; CDR3aa: CASSNPTSGSYNEQFF; d_gene: TRBD2; abundance: few; v_gene: TRBV7-9; j_gene: TRBJ2-1
CDR3nt: TGTGCCACCAGCAGCGCGAACAGGGCCGCGGGAGATGGCTACACCTTC; CDR3aa: CATSSANRAAGDGYTF; d_gene: .; abundance: .; v_gene: TRBV15; j_gene: TRBJ1-2
CDR3nt: TGTGCCAGTGGTACAAGGATGAACACTGAAGCTTTCTTT; CDR3aa: CASGTRMNTEAFF; d_gene: .; abundance: .; v_gene: TRBV19; j_gene: TRBJ1-1
CDR3nt: TGCAGTGCTAGTAGTACAGGGGTGGGCACTGAAGCTTTCTTT; CDR3aa: CSASSTGVGTEAFF; d_gene: TRBD1; abundance: many; v_gene: TRBV20-1; j_gene: TRBJ1-1
CDR3nt: TGTGCCAGCAGCCCAATGGGACAGGGGGAAAACATTCAGTACTTC; CDR3aa: CASSPMGQGENIQYF; d_gene: TRBD1; abundance: many; v_gene: TRBV12-3/TRBV12-4; j_gene: TRBJ2-4